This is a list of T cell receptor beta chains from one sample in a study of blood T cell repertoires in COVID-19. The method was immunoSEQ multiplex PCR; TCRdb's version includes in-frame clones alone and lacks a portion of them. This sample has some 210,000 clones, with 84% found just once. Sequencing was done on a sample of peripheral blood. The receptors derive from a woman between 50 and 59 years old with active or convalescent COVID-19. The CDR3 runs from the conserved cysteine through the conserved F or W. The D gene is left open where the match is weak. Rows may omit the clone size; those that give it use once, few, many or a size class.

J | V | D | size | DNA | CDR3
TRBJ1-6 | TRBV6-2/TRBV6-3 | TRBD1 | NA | TGTGCCAGCAGTTACTCCGGGGGACAGGGTTCACCCCTCCACTTT | CASSYSGGQGSPLHF
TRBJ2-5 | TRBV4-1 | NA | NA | TGCGCCAGCAGCCAAGTTGCGCGGCCCGGAGAGACCCAGTACTTC | CASSQVARPGETQYF
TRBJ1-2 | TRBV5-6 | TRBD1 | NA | TGTGCCAGCAGCGCCAGAACCGGGACAGGTGTGGGCTACACCTTC | CASSARTGTGVGYTF
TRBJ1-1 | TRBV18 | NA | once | TGTGCCAGCTCACAGCGTGGGACTGAAGCTTTCTTT | CASSQRGTEAFF
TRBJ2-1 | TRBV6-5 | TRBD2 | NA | TGTGCCAGCAGTTACGAACCGGGGGGGGTGAATGAGCAGTTCTTC | CASSYEPGGVNEQFF
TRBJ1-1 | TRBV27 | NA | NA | TGTGCCAGCATAAGGGTCGAGGGGAGGTCTAGCACTGAAGCTTTCTTT | CASIRVEGRSSTEAFF
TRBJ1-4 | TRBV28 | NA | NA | TGTGCCAGCAGTTTCGGGGTTGCAACTAATGAAAAACTGTTTTTT | CASSFGVATNEKLFF
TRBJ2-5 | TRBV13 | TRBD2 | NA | TGTGCCAGCAGGGAACTAGCGGGATACCAAGAGACCCAGTACTTC | CASRELAGYQETQYF
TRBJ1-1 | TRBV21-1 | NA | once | TGTGCCAGCGGGCACTTCCCCTACACTGAAGCTTTCTTT | CASGHFPYTEAFF
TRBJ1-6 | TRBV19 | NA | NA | TGTGCCAGTAGTATAGCGGACACCTCCTATAATTCACCCCTCCACTTT | CASSIADTSYNSPLHF
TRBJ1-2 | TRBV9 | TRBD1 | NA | TGTGCCAGCAGCGTAGTTGGGACAGGGGTCTATGGCTACACCTTC | CASSVVGTGVYGYTF
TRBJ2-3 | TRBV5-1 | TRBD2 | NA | TGCGCCAGCAGCGACCTACTAGCGGTTTCCACAGATACGCAGTATTTT | CASSDLLAVSTDTQYF
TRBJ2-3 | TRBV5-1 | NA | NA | TGCGCCAGCAGCGCCAGGACAGATACGCAGTATTTT | CASSARTDTQYF
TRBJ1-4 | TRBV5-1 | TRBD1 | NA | TGCGCCAGCAGCTACCAAACAGGGGGCATTAATGAAAAACTGTTTTTT | CASSYQTGGINEKLFF
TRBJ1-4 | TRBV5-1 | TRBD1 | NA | TGCGCCAGCAGCGAGGGACAGGGGAGGACTAATGAAAAACTGTTTTTT | CASSEGQGRTNEKLFF
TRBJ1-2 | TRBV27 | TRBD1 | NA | TGTGCCAGCAGTTTAGAACGACAGGGGGCGATCACCGCCGTTCCGTATGGCTACACCTTC | CASSLERQGAITAVPYGYTF
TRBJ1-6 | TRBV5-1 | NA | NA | TGCGCCAGCAGCTTGGAGGGGAAGGCTAGTAATTCACCCCTCCACTTT | CASSLEGKASNSPLHF
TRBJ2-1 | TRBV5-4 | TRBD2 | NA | TGTGCCAGCAGAAGGATCGGACTAGACAATGAGCAGTTCTTC | CASRRIGLDNEQFF
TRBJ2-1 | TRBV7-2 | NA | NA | TGTGCCAGCAGCTCCAGGGGCGGGAGCAACTACAATGAGCAGTTCTTC | CASSSRGGSNYNEQFF
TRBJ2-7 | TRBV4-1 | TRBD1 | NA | TGCGCCAGCAGCCAACCCCCTGACAGGGGGGCCACCGAGCAGTACTTC | CASSQPPDRGATEQYF
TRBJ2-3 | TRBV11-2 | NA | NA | TGTGCCAGCAGCTTAGACCGAGAAGATACGCAGTATTTT | CASSLDREDTQYF
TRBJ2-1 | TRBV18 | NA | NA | TGTGCCAGCTCACCGAGCGATCACTCCTACAATGAGCAGTTCTTC | CASSPSDHSYNEQFF
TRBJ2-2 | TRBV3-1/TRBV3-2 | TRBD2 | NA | TGTGCCAGCAAGACTAGCAGGTCGGACACCGGGGAGCTGTTTTTT | CASKTSRSDTGELFF
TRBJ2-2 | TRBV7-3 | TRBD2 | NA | TGTGCCAGCAGCTTAAGTTCTAGCGGGAGGTTGACCGGGGAGCTGTTTTTT | CASSLSSSGRLTGELFF
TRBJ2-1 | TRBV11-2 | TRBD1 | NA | TGTGCCAGCAGCTTAGCCGGGACAGGGAAAAATGAGCAGTTCTTC | CASSLAGTGKNEQFF
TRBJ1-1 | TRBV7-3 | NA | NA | TGTGCCAGCAGCCCAGACCGGGGATCACACACTGAAGCTTTCTTT | CASSPDRGSHTEAFF
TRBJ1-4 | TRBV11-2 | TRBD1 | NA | TGTGCCAGCAGCCCTGGACAGGGGTGGGGAAAACTGTTTTTT | CASSPGQGWGKLFF
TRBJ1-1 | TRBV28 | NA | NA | TGTGCCAGCAAGCTAAGGACAGAGTACACTGAAGCTTTCTTT | CASKLRTEYTEAFF
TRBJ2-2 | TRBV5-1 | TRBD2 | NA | TGCGCCAGCAGCTTGGTAGCTAGCGGGAGTGCAAGCGGGGAGCTGTTTTTT | CASSLVASGSASGELFF
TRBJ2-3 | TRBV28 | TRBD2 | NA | TGTGCCAGCAGGCTAGCGGGGGGGCCTCGCGATACGCAGTATTTT | CASRLAGGPRDTQYF
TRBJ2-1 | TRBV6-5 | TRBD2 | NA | TGTGCCAGCAGACAGGGACTAGTGGTGGCGGAGGAGCAGTTCTTC | CASRQGLVVAEEQFF
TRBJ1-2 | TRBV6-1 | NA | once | TGTGCCAGCAGTGAAGCCAGTCTTTCTAACTATGGCTACACCTTC | CASSEASLSNYGYTF
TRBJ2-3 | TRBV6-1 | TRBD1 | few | TGTGCCAGCAGTGCCGCTCCGGGACAGGGGACAGATACGCAGTATTTT | CASSAAPGQGTDTQYF
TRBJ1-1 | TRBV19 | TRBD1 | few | TGTGCCAGTAGTAAAAGAACAGGGGCTTCAGGGGACACTGAAGCTTTCTTT | CASSKRTGASGDTEAFF
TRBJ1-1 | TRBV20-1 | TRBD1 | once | TGCAGTGCTAGTGCGGACAGGGGGCCTGAAGCTTTCTTT | CSASADRGPEAFF
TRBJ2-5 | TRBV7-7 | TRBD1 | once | TGTGCCAGCAGCCCGGACAGGTCGGGGACCCAGTACTTC | CASSPDRSGTQYF
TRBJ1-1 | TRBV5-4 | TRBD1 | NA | TGTGCCAGCAGCCTAAGCCGGGACAGTGAAGCTTTCTTT | CASSLSRDSEAFF